This entry concerns a single T cell receptor (beta chain). Method: immunoSEQ multiplex PCR; TCRdb's copy keeps in-frame clones and lacks some. The sample includes some 46,000 clones, around 90% seen only once; the top ten take over 9.5%. The sample originates from a study of OX40 agonist ivuxolimab in advanced cancers. Trimming cost V 3 bases and J 8 bases; bases outside gene matches: 6. Germline-derived CDR1 and CDR2 are SGHTA and FQGNSA. CDR3 size: 15 residues. The sample consisted of CD4+ or CD8+ T cells sorted from blood, taken in a trial of the OX40 agonist ivuxolimab. This TCR came from an adult with an advanced solid tumor such as melanoma, head and neck, liver or kidney cancer. The genes are TRBV7-2 and TRBJ1-4; TRBD1 aligns across 10 bases. The CDR3 coding sequence is TGTGCCAGCAGCTTGACCGGGACAGGGGCAGAAAAACTGTTTTTT. It codes for CASSLTGTGAEKLFF.